The T cell receptor beta chain described here comes from a study of blood T cell repertoires in acute mononucleosis (dated by TCRdb to the early 2020s). Regarding the research as a whole: Acute-phase samples were taken within 2 weeks of symptom onset, representing the primary response. In the acute phase, YVL-BR-specific cells accounted for a mean of about 2.3% of blood CD8 T cells, and GLC-BM-specific cells for a mean of roughly 1.1%. The mean blood EBV load was 3.8 log10 genome copies per million B cells in acute infection and about 2.5 at convalescence.

Explained via the paper, the time point label denotes: acute infectious mononucleosis, at clinical presentation within 2 weeks of symptom onset (visit 1). The study tracked CD8 T cell responses to two immunodominant EBV epitopes, BRLF1 109 (YVL-BR) and BMLF1 280 (GLC-BM), over primary infection. A positive serum heterophile antibody test together with EBV viral capsid antigen-specific IgM pointed to primary EBV infection. Total CD8 T cells were first enriched from PBMCs by magnetic positive selection (MACS). Live CD3+ CD8+ tetramer+ cells were sorted on a FACSAria III to over 95% purity. A PE-conjugated tetramer loaded with the BRLF1 109-117 peptide was used to sort the cells. After tetramer sorting, TCR repertoires of EBV epitope-specific CD8 T cells were deep-sequenced directly ex vivo at acute infection and at convalescence. The donors were three individuals between roughly 18 and 29 years old who had clinical acute infectious mononucleosis along with laboratory evidence of primary EBV infection. Heparinized peripheral blood was drawn at clinical presentation with mononucleosis symptoms and again about 6 months later. Ficoll-Paque density gradient centrifugation was used to isolate PBMCs.

Notes on this clone: A far bigger clonotype differs at one base, so this is likely a read error.

For TCR profiling, total RNA from no fewer than 10,000 sorted tetramer+ CD8 T cells was reverse transcribed into cDNA. CDR3 regions were amplified by PCR with primers annealing to V and J regions, adding unique molecular identifiers to track templates. Profiling of the TCRalpha and TCRbeta chains was done on the immunoSEQ platform, including the sequencing and error-correction standards of that platform. The original pipeline was this. Clonal copy numbers were corrected for sequencing and PCR errors, and CDR3s were defined according to IMGT conventions. Analysis was restricted to productive rearrangements and performed with immunoSEQ Analyzer versions 2.0 and 3.0, while gene-pairing frequencies underwent further processing in Microsoft Excel. Circos plots were used to visualize V-J pairings, and MEME plus a custom motifSearch program were used to find CDR3 motifs. The OLGA algorithm was used to calculate the probability of generation of TCR sequences. Clonotypes seen at both visits were designated persistent, clonotypes seen only acutely were designated nonpersistent, and clonotypes seen only at convalescence were designated de novo. A public TCR was defined as an amino acid clonotype used by more than one donor. TCRdb stores this immuneACCESS table with in-frame sequences only. Part of the clones is absent; in the studies checked, under half of the shortfall reflects unresolved V genes, and no reason is known for the rest. Clone size and the V and J calls come from that table; the DNA yielded D and trimming. The sample contains under 2,500 clones, approximately 28% of them found a single time. The ten largest clones take up around 64% of the sample.

In the germline V gene, CDR1 corresponds to MDHEN and CDR2 to SYDVKM. The CDR3, cysteine through phenylalanine, is 12 amino acids long. Here the CDR3 DNA is all that survives: 36 bases in frame from base 1. V is reduced by 4 bases and J by 9 bases, leaving a spacing of 10 bases between them. Summary of the overall study and its limitations: Low acute-to-convalescent clonotype overlap might partly reflect sampling error, because only a fraction of each donor's blood was analyzed. Just roughly 9% of the unique acute clonotypes remained in convalescence, but these persisting clonotypes accounted for most of the response, and new, diverse de novo clonotypes seemingly replaced the other acute clonotypes. In TCR repertoire selection for BRLF1 (YVL-BR), TCRalpha CDR3 motifs had a dominant role, while TCRbeta had a minimal role. The cohort comprised only three donors, so group averages rested on very few individuals.

The clonotype comes from a man aged 18 to 35 with infectious mononucleosis caused by EBV. In this chain, TRBV28 is recombined with TRBJ2-1; the D gene assignment is ambiguous. Sequencing was performed on EBV YVL epitope tetramer+ CD8+ T cells sorted from PBMCs, taken during acute infectious mononucleosis. Read against the paper, the sample's cell subset or site label means: CD8 T cells binding a tetramer with EBV BRLF1 109-117 peptide (YVL-BR). The CDR3 in this case is CASSSYSSEQFF. The DNA sequence reads TGTGCCAGCAGTTCATATTCCAGTGAGCAGTTCTTC.